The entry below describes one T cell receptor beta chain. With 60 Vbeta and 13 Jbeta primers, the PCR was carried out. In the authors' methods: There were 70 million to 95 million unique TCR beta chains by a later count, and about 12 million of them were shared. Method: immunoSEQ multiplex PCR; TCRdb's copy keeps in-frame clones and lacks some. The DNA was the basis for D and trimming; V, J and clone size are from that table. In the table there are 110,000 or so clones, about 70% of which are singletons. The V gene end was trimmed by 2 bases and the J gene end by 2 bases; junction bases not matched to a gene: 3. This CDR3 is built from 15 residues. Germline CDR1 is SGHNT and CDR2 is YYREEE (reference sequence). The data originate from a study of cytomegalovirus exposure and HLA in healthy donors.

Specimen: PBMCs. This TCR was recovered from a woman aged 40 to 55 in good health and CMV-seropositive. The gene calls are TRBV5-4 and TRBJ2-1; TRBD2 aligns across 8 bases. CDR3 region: CASSLSGRAYNEQFF. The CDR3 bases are TGTGCCAGCAGCTTATCCGGGAGGGCCTACAATGAGCAGTTCTTC.